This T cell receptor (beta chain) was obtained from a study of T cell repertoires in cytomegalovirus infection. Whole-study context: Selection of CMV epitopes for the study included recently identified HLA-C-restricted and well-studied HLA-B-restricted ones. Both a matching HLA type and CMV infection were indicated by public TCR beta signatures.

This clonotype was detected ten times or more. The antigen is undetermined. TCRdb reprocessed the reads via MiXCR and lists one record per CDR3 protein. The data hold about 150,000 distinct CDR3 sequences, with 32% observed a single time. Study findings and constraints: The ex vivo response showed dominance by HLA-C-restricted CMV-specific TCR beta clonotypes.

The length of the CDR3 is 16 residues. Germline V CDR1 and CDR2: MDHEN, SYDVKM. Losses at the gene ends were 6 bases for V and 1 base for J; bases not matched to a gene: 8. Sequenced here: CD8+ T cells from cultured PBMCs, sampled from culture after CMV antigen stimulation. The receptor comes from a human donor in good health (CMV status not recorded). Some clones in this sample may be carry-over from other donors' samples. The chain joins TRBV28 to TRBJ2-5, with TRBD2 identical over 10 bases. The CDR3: CASSTPRTSGQETQYF. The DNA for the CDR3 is TGTGCCAGCAGCACGCCCCGGACTAGCGGCCAAGAGACCCAGTACTTC.